These 3 T cell receptor beta chains were all obtained from the same sample, sequenced in a study of CD8+CD57+ T cells in acquired aplastic anemia. Using genomic DNA as the template, TCR beta VDJ and CDR3 profiling was carried out. Each CDR3 protein gets one entry after TCRdb re-called the reads with MiXCR. Of 100,000 to 120,000 distinct CDR3 sequences listed, about half were seen once; the top ten hold around 32%. Sequencing was done on a sample of sorted CD4+, CD8+, or CD8+CD57+ T cells (not recorded which) from PBMCs. These receptors originate from a human donor in good health, serving as a control.

The genes are TRBV4-2 and TRBJ1-1, with D possibly matching TRBD1 (5 bases). This CDR3 contains 14 residues. V was trimmed by 0 bases and J by 6 bases, leaving 11 bases between them. Germline CDR1 reads LGHNA; CDR2 reads YNFKEQ. The DNA for the CDR3 is TGTGCCAGCAGCCAAGATCGCGGGGCCGCTGAAGCTTTCTTT. Encoded protein: CASSQDRGAAEAFF.

At least ten counts were recorded for this clonotype. The J gene is TRBJ2-7, the V gene TRBV6-6; the D gene is possibly TRBD1 (6 bases). Germline V gene lookup returns CDR1 MNHNY and CDR2 SVGAGI (reference sequence). CDR3 size: 12 residues. Trimming stripped 2 bases from V and 7 bases from J, with 9 bases between. The CDR3 DNA is TGTGCCAGCAGTTACGGGACACCTGAGCAGTACTTC. This gives the protein CASSYGTPEQYF.

This chain connects TRBV12-3 or TRBV12-4 to TRBJ2-5, with D possibly being TRBD1 (6 bases). This CDR3 contains 13 residues. Trimming removed 5 bases at V and 4 bases at J, with 11 bases between. The CDR3 protein is CASSSTGLETQYF. The CDR3 DNA sequence: TGTGCCAGCAGTAGTACAGGGTTAGAGACCCAGTACTTC.